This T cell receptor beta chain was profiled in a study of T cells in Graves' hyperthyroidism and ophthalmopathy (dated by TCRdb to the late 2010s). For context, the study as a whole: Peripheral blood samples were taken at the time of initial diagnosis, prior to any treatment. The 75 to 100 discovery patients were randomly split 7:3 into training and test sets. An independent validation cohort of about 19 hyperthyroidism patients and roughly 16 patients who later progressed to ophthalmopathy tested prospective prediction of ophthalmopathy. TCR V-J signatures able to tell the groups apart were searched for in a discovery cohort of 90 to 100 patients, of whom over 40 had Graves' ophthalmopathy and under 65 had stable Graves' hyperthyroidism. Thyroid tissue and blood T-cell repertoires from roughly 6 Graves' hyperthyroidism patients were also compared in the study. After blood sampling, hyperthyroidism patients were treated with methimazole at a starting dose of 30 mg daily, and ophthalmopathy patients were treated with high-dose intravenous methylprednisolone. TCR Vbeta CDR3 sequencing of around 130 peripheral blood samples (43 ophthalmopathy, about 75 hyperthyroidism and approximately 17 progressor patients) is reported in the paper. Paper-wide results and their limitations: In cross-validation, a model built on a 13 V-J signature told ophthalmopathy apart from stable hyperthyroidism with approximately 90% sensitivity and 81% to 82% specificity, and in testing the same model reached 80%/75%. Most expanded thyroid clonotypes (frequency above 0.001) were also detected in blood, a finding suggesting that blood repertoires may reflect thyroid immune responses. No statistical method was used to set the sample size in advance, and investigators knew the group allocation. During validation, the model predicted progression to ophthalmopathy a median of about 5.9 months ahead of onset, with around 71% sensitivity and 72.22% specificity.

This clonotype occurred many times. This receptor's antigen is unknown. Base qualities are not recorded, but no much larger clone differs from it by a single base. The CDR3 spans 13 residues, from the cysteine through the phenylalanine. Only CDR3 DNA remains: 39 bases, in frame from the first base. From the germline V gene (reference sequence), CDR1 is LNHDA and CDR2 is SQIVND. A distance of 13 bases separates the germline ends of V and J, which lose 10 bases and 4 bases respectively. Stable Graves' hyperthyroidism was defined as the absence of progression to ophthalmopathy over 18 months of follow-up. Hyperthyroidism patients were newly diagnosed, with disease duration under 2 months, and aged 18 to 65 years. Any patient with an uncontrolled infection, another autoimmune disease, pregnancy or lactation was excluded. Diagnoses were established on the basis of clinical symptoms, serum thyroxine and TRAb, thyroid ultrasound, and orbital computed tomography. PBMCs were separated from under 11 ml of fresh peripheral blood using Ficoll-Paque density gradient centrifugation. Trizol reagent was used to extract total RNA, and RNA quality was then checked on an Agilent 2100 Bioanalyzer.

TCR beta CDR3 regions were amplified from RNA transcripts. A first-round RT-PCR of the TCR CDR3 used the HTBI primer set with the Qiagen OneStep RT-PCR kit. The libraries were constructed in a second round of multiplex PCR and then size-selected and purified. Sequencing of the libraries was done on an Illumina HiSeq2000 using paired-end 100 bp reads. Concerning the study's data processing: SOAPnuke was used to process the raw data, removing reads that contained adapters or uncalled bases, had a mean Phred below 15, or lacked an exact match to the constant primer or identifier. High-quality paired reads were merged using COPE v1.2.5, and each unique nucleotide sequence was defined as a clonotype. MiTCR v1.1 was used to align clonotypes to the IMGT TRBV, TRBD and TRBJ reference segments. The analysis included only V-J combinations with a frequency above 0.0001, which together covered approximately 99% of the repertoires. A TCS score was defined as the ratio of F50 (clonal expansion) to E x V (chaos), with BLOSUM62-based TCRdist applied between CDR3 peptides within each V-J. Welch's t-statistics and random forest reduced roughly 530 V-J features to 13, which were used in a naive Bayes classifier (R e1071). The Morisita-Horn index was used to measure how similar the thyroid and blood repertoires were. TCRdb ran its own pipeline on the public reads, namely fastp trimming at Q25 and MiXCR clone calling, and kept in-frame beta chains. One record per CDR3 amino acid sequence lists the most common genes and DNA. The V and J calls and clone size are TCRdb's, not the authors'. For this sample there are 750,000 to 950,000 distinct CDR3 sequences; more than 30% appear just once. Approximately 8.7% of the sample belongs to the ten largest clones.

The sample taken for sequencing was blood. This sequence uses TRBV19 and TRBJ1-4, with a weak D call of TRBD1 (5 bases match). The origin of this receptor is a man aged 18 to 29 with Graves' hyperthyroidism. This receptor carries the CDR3 CAIATEDNEKLFF. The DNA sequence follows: TGTGCCATCGCGACAGAAGATAATGAAAAACTGTTTTTT.